The entry below gives a single TCR beta chain sequence along with its context. The treatment here: roughly 18 received Ad26.COV2.S at low or high dose, single or two shots; roughly five received placebo; per-sample allocation not given. Collection of samples fell on day 63 after the first vaccine or placebo injection. This sample was taken from a study of Ad26.COV2.S vaccination and SARS-CoV-2 variants. Per the germline V gene, CDR1 is MNHEY and CDR2 is SVGAGI. Trimming cost V 5 bases and J 5 bases; bases outside gene matches: 12. CDR3 length equals 15 residues. Sequenced by immunoSEQ multiplex PCR; TCRdb stores in-frame clones only, minus some. The sample has 350,000 to 600,000 clones; about 88% are singletons.

The source of this sequence is a person aged 18-65 years who received the Ad26.COV2.S COVID-19 vaccine or a placebo. The source material was peripheral blood, sampled in a trial of Ad26.COV2.S vaccine versus placebo. This chain joins TRBV6-5 and TRBJ2-7; 7 positions match TRBD1. For the CDR3, the DNA is TGTGCCAGCAGTCTTCTCCGAGACAGGGCACACGAGCAGTACTTC. This gives the protein CASSLLRDRAHEQYF.